Listed below are T cell receptor beta chains from one sample, sequenced in a study of CD8 T cells in ankylosing spondylitis. TCRdb itself ran the 5' RACE reads through MiXCR, one entry per CDR3 protein. The data hold 45,000 to 65,000 distinct CDR3 sequences, with approximately 7% observed a single time. The specimen sequenced was blood, either unsorted or a sorted T cell fraction (not recorded which). Receptors were obtained from a female donor with ankylosing spondylitis or in good health (not recorded which). Both conserved end residues are part of each CDR3. D genes are given only for firm matches. For some rows the clone size is stated as once, few or many, or as a class when expanded; others skip it.

d_gene	j_gene	abundance	v_gene	CDR3nt	CDR3aa
-	TRBJ2-7	many	TRBV29-1	TGCAGCGTTGAAGATAGCACGGCAGCCTCCTACGAGCAGTACTTC	CSVEDSTAASYEQYF
-	TRBJ2-2	many	TRBV20-1	TGCAGTGCTCCGGGGACTTTGACAGGTCCGAACACCGGGGAGCTGTTTTTT	CSAPGTLTGPNTGELFF
-	TRBJ1-2	many	TRBV18	TGTGCCAGCTCACCACCGTTTACTGTCTCTAACGGCTACACCTTC	CASSPPFTVSNGYTF
-	TRBJ2-3	many	TRBV5-1	TGCGCCAGCAGCTTGGAGGCGAGCGGACTTAGCACAGATACGCAGTATTTT	CASSLEASGLSTDTQYF
-	TRBJ1-2	few	TRBV7-2	TGTGCCAGCAGCCCCAGCTATGGCTACACCTTC	CASSPSYGYTF
-	TRBJ1-6	many	TRBV6-5	TGTGCCAGCAGTTACGGCGCTTCACCCCTCCACTTT	CASSYGASPLHF
TRBD1	TRBJ2-2	many	TRBV4-1	TGCGCCAGCAGCCAAGATCTTACACAGGGGTTCGGGGAGCTGTTTTTT	CASSQDLTQGFGELFF
TRBD1	TRBJ2-2	many	TRBV18	TGTGCCAGCTCAGGGGACAGGGCCAACACCGGGGAGCTGTTTTTT	CASSGDRANTGELFF
TRBD1	TRBJ2-1	many	TRBV20-1	TGCAGTGCTAGAGCCAACAGGGGTTTTGAGCAGTTCTTC	CSARANRGFEQFF
-	TRBJ2-7	many	TRBV20-1	TGCAGTGCTAGGGCCAAGGACCCGCCTAGCTACGAGCAGTACTTC	CSARAKDPPSYEQYF
TRBD1	TRBJ1-4	many	TRBV5-1	TGCGCCAGCAGTGATCAGGGGGCAGCTAATGAAAAACTGTTTTTT	CASSDQGAANEKLFF
-	TRBJ1-4	-	TRBV5-1	TGCGCCAGCAGCGCGCTATCAGGAGCTAATGAAAAACTGTTTTTT	CASSALSGANEKLFF
-	TRBJ2-3	-	TRBV5-1	TGCGCCAGCAGCCCCGGGACGGACAGCTCCACAGATACGCAGTATTTT	CASSPGTDSSTDTQYF
-	TRBJ2-1	many	TRBV5-1	TGCGCCAGCAGCTTGGGTTCGGGGTTTGGACACAATGAGCAGTTCTTC	CASSLGSGFGHNEQFF
-	TRBJ2-3	many	TRBV6-5	TGTGCCAGCAGTTACACCCAGATCACAGATACGCAGTATTTT	CASSYTQITDTQYF
-	TRBJ2-1	many	TRBV5-1	TGCGCCAGCAGCTGGGGGCGGGATCTCGGTCCTGAACAGTTCTTC	CASSWGRDLGPEQFF
-	TRBJ2-1	many	TRBV15	TGTGCCACCAGCTCTACCGATCGCTACAATGAGCAGTTCTTC	CATSSTDRYNEQFF
-	TRBJ2-3	many	TRBV7-2	TGTGCCAGCAGCTTAGGGGCCCTTAGCACAGATACGCAGTATTTT	CASSLGALSTDTQYF
-	TRBJ1-2	many	TRBV12-3/TRBV12-4	TGTGCCAGCAGTTTGTATAGTGGCTACACCTTC	CASSLYSGYTF
TRBD1	TRBJ2-3	many	TRBV15	TGTGCCACCAGCAGATCGGACAAGGGACAGTGGGCCGGTACGCAGTATTTT	CATSRSDKGQWAGTQYF
-	TRBJ1-5	few	TRBV7-2	TGTGCCAGCAGCTCAGTTGATCTCCGGGGACAGCCCCAGCATTTT	CASSSVDLRGQPQHF
TRBD1	TRBJ1-5	many	TRBV10-3	TGTGCCATCAGTGACTTAACAGGGGGCAATCAGCCCCAGCATTTT	CAISDLTGGNQPQHF